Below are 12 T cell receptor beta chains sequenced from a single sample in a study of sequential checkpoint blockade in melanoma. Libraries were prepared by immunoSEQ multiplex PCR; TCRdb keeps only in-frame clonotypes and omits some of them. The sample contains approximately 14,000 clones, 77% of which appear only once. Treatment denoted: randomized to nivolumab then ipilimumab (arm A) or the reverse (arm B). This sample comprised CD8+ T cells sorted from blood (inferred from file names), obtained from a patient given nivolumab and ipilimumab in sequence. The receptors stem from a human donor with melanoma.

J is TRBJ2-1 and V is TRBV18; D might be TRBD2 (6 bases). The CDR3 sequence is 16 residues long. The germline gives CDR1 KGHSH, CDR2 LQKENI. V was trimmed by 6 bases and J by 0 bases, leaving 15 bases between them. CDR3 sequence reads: CASSLGGASSYNEQFF. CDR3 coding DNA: TGTGCCAGCTCCCTAGGCGGGGCAAGCTCCTACAATGAGCAGTTCTTC.

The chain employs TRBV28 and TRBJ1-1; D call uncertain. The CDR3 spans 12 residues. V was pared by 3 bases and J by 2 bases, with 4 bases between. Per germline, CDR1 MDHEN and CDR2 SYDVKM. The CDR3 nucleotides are TGTGCCAGCAGTTTCTCTAACACTGAAGCTTTCTTT. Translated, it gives CASSFSNTEAFF.

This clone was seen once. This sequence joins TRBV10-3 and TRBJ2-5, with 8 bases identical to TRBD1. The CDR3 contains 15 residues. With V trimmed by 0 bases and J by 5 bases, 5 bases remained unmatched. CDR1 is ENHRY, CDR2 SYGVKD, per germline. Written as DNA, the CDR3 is TGTGCCATCAGTGAGTCAGGACAGGGTCAGGAGACCCAGTACTTC. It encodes CAISESGQGQETQYF.

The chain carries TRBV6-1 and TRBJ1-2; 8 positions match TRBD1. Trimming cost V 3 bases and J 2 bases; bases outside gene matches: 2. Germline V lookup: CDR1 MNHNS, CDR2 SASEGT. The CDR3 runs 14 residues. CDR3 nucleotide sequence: TGTGCCAGCAGTGAGCCAGGGGGCAACTATGGCTACACCTTC. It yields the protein CASSEPGGNYGYTF.

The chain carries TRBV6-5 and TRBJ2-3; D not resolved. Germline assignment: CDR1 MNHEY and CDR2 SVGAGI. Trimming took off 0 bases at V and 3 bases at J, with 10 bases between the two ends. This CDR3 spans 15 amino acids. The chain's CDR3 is CASSYSSGSTDTQYF. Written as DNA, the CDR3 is TGTGCCAGCAGTTACTCGTCGGGTTCGACAGATACGCAGTATTTT.

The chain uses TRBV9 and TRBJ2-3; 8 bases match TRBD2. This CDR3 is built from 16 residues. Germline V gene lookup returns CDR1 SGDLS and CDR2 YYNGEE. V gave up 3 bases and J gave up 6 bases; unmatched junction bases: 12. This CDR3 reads CASSGEAGVESDTQYF. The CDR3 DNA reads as TGTGCCAGCAGCGGAGAAGCGGGAGTGGAATCGGATACGCAGTATTTT.

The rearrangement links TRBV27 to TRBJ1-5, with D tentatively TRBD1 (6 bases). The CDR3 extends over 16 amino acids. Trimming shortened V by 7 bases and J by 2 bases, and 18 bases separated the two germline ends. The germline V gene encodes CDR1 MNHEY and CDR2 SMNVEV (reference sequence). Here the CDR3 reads CASTFLGDKGNQPQHF. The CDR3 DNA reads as TGTGCCAGCACCTTCCTAGGGGACAAAGGCAATCAGCCCCAGCATTTT.

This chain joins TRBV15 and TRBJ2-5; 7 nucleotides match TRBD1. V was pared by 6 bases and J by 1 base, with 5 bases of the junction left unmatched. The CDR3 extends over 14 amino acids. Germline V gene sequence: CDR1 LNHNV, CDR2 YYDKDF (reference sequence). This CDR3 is CATSRRDSQETQYF. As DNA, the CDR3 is TGTGCCACCAGTCGCCGGGACAGCCAAGAGACCCAGTACTTC. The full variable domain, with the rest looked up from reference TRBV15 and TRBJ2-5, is DAMVIQNPRYQVTQFGKPVTLSCSQTLNHNVMYWYQQKSSQAPKLLFHYYDKDFNNEADTPDNFQSRRPNTSFCFLDIRSPGLGDTAMYLCATSRRDSQETQYFGPGTRLLVL.

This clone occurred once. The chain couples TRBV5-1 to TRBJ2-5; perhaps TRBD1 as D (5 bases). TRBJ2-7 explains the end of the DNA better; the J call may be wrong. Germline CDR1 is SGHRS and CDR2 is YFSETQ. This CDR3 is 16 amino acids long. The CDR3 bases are TGCGCCAGCAGCTTCAACGAGTGGGGCAACCGCTACGAGCAGTACTTC. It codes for CASSFNEWGNRYEQYF.

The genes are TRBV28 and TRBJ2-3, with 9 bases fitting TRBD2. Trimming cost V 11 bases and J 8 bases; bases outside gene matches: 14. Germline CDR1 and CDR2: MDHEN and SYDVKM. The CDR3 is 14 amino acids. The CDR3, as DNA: TGTGCCGGACGACCGGCGGGAGGGCCGGGTACGCAGTATTTT. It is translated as CAGRPAGGPGTQYF.

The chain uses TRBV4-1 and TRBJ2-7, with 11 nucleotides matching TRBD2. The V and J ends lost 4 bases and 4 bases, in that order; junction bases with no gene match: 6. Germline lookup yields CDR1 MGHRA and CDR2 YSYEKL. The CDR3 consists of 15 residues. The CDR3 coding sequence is TGCGCCAGCAGCCGACTACTAGCGGGGGAATACGAGCAGTACTTC. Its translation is CASSRLLAGEYEQYF.

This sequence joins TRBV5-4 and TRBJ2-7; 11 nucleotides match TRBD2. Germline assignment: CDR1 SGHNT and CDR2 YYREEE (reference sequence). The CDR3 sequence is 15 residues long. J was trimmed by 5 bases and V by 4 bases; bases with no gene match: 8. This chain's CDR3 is CASSKDLGLADEQYF. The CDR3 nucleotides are TGTGCCAGCAGCAAAGACCTGGGACTAGCGGACGAGCAGTACTTC.